This paragraph reports one T cell receptor beta chain. The antigen remains unidentified. Mismatch repair deficiency was confirmed in all patients, by PCR or immunohistochemistry. TCRs were sequenced from a few patients responding to pembrolizumab. This sample was taken from a study of PD-1 blockade in mismatch repair-deficient tumors. Whole-study context: Enrolled about 2012-2017, patients had progressing, pretreated mismatch repair-deficient cancers of around 12 types.

Sequenced by immunoSEQ multiplex PCR; TCRdb stores in-frame clones only, minus some. The sample has more than 95,000 clones, about 85% seen once. Points from the study as a whole: Rapid post-treatment expansion, then contraction, generally preceding radiologic response, marked tumor-resident clones.

The CDR3 length is 12 residues. The ends were cut back, 2 bases at V and 3 bases at J, with 2 bases in the middle. In germline, CDR1 is MNHEY, CDR2 SVGAGI. The V gene is TRBV6-5, the J gene TRBJ2-4; D gene uncertain. Sequenced here: peripheral blood, sampled 44 weeks after starting pembrolizumab. The TCR originated in an adult with mismatch repair-deficient cancer. CDR3 DNA sequence: TGTGCCAGCAGTTACAACAAAAACATTCAGTACTTC. It is translated as CASSYNKNIQYF.